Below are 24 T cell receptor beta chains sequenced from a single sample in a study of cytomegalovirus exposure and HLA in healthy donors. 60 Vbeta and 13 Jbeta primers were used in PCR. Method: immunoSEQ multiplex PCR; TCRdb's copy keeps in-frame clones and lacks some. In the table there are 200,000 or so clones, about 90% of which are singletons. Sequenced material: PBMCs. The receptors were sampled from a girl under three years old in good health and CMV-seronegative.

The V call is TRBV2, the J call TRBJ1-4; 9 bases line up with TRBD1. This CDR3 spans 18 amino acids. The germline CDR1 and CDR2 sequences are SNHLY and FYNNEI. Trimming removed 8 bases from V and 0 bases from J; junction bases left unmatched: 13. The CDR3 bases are TGTGCCAGCGGGGTGACGGACAGGGGATATGCAACTAATGAAAAACTGTTTTTT. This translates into CASGVTDRGYATNEKLFF.

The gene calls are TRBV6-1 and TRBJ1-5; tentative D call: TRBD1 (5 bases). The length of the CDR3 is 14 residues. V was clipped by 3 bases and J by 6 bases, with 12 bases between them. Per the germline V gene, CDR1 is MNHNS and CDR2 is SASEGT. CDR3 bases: TGTGCCAGCAGTGAGGGACTTTTGAGTCAGCCCCAGCATTTT. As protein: CASSEGLLSQPQHF.

In DNA form, the CDR3 reads TGTGCCAGCAGTGAATCCGGGACAGGGGGCTCCTACGAGCAGTACTTC. It codes for CASSESGTGGSYEQYF. This chain uses TRBV6-1 with TRBJ2-7; 11 nucleotides match TRBD1. The V gene's germline CDR1 is MNHNS and CDR2 SASEGT. With V trimmed by 2 bases and J by 0 bases, 3 bases remained unmatched. The CDR3 has 16 amino acids.

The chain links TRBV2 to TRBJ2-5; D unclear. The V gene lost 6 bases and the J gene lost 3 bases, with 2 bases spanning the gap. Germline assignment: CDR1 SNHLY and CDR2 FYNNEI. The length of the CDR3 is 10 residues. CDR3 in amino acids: CASSKETQYF. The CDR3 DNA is TGTGCCAGCAGCAAAGAGACCCAGTACTTC.

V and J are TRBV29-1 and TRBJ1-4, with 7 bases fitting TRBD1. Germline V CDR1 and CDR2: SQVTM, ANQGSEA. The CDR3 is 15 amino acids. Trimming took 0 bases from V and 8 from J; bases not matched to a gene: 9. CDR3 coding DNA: TGCAGCGTTGAAGACCCAGGGGGTGCCAGGGAAAAACTGTTTTTT. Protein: CSVEDPGGAREKLFF.

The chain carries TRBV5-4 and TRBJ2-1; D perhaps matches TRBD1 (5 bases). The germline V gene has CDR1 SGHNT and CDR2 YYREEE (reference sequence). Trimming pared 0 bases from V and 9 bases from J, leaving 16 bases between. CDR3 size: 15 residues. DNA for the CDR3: TGTGCCAGCAGCTTGGGGTCAGGGAAGGTTGGTGAGCAGTTCTTC. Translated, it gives CASSLGSGKVGEQFF.

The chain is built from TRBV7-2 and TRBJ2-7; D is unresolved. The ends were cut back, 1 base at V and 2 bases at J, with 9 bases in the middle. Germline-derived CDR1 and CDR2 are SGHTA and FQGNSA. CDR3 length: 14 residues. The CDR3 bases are TGTGCCAGCAGCTTAGACTCGTATACCTACGAGCAGTACTTC. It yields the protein CASSLDSYTYEQYF.

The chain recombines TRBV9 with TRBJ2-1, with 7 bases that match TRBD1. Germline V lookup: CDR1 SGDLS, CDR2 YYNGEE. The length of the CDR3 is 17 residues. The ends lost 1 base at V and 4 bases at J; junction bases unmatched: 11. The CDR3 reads CASSVTRTGDLYNEQFF. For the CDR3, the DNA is TGTGCCAGCAGCGTAACAAGGACAGGTGACTTATACAATGAGCAGTTCTTC.

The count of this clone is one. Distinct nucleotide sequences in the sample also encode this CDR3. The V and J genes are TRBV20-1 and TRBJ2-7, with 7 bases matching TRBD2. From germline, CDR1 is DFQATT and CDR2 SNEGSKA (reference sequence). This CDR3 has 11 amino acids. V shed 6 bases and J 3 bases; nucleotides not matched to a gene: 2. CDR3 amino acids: CSASGVYEQYF. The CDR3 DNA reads TGCAGTGCCAGCGGGGTCTACGAGCAGTACTTC.

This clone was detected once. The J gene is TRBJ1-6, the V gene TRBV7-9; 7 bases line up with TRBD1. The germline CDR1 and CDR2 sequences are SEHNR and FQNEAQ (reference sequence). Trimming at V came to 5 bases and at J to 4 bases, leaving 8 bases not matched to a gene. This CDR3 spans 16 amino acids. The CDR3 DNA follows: TGTGCCAGCAGCGCCTCCAGGGGGGATTATAATTCACCCCTCCACTTT. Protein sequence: CASSASRGDYNSPLHF.

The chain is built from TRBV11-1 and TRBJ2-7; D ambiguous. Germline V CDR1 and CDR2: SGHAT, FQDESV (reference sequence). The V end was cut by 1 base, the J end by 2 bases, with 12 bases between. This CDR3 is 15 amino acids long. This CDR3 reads CASSLGAGLPYEQYF. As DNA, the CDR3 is TGTGCCAGCAGCTTAGGGGCAGGTTTACCCTACGAGCAGTACTTC.

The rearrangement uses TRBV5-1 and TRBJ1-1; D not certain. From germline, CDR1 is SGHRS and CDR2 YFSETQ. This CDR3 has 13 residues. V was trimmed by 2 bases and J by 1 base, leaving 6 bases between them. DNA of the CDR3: TGCGCCAGCAGCTTCCGAGGGAACACTGAAGCTTTCTTT. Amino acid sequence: CASSFRGNTEAFF.

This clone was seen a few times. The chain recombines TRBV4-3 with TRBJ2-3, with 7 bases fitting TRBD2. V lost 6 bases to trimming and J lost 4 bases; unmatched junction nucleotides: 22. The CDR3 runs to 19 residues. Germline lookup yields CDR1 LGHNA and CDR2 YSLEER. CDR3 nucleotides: TGCGCCAGCAGTGAAACCCTAGCGGTTACACGCCCCCCCCCAGATACGCAGTATTTT. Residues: CASSETLAVTRPPPDTQYF.

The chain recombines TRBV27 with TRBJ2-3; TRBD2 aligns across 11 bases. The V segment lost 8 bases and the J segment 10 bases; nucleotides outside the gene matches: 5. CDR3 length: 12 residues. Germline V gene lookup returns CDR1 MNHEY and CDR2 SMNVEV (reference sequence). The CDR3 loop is CASLTSGGPQYF. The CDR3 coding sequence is TGTGCCAGCCTTACTAGCGGGGGTCCGCAGTATTTT.

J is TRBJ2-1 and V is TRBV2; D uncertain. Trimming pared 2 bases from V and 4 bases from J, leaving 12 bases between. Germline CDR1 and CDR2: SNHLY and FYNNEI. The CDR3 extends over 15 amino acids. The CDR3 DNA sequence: TGTGCCAGCAGTGAAATGGCTAGTGGGTACAATGAGCAGTTCTTC. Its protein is CASSEMASGYNEQFF.

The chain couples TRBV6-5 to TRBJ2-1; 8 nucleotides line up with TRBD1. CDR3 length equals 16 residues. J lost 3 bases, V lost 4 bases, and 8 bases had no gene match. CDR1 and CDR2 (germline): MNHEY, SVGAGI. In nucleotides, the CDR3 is TGTGCCAGCAGTTTCCAGGGGGCGCCCGGCTACAATGAGCAGTTCTTC. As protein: CASSFQGAPGYNEQFF.

The CDR3 spells CASSLTPSGRAWADTQYF. The DNA of the CDR3 is TGTGCCAGCAGCTTAACCCCTAGCGGGAGGGCTTGGGCAGATACGCAGTATTTT. The genes are TRBV7-6 and TRBJ2-3; 12 bases line up with TRBD2. V gave up 2 bases and J gave up 4 bases; unmatched junction bases: 10. Germline assignment: CDR1 SGHVS and CDR2 FNYEAQ. This CDR3 has 18 residues.

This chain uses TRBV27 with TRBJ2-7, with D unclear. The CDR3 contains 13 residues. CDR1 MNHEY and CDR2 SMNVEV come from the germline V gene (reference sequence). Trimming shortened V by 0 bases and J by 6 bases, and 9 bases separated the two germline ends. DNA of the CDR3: TGTGCCAGCAGTTTATCCCACTCGGGCGAGCAGTACTTC. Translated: CASSLSHSGEQYF.

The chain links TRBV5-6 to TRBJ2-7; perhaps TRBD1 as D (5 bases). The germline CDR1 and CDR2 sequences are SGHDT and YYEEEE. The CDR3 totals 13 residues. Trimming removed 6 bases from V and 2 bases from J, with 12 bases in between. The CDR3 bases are TGTGCCAGCAAAAATCAGGGCGCCTACGAGCAGTACTTC. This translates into CASKNQGAYEQYF. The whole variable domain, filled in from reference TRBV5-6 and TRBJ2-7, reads DAGVTQSPTHLIKTRGQQVTLRCSPKSGHDTVSWYQQALGQGPQFIFQYYEEEERQRGNFPDRFSGHQFPNYSSELNVNALLLGDSALYLCASKNQGAYEQYFGPGTRLTVT.

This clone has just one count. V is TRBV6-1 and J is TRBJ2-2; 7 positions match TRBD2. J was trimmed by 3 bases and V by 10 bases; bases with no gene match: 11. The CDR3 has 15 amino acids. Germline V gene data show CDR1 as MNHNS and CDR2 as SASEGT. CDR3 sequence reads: CATKRSSGYTGELFF. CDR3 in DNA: TGTGCCACAAAGAGATCTAGCGGATACACCGGGGAGCTGTTTTTT.

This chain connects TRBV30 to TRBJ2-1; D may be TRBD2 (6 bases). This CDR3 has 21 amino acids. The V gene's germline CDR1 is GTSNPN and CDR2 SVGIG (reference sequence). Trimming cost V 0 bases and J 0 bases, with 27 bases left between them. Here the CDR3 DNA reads TGTGCCTGGAGTGTTTATGTAGGACCTAGCGCGGGTTCGTTCTCCTACAATGAGCAGTTCTTC. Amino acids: CAWSVYVGPSAGSFSYNEQFF.

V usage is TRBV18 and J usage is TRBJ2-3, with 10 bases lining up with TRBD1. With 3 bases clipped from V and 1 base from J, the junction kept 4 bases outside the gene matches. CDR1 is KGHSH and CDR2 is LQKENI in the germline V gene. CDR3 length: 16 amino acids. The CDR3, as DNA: TGTGCCAGCTCACCGACCGGGACAGGGGGCACAGATACGCAGTATTTT. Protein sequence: CASSPTGTGGTDTQYF.

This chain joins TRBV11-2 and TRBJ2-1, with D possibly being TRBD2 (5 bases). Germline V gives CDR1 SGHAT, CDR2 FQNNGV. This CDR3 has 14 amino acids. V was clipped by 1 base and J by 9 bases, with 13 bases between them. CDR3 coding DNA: TGTGCCAGCAGCTTAGGTTCTCGGGGAATTGAGCAGTTCTTC. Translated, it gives CASSLGSRGIEQFF.

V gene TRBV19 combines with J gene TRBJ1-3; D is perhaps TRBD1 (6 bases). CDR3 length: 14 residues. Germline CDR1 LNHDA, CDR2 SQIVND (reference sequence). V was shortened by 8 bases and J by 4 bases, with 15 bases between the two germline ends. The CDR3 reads CASEAGTTGNTIYF. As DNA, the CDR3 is TGTGCCAGTGAGGCCGGGACAACCGGAAACACCATATATTTT. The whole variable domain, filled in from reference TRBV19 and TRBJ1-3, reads DGGITQSPKYLFRKEGQNVTLSCEQNLNHDAMYWYRQDPGQGLRLIYYSQIVNDFQKGDIAEGYSVSREKKESFPLTVTSAQKNPTAFYLCASEAGTTGNTIYFGEGSWLTVV.